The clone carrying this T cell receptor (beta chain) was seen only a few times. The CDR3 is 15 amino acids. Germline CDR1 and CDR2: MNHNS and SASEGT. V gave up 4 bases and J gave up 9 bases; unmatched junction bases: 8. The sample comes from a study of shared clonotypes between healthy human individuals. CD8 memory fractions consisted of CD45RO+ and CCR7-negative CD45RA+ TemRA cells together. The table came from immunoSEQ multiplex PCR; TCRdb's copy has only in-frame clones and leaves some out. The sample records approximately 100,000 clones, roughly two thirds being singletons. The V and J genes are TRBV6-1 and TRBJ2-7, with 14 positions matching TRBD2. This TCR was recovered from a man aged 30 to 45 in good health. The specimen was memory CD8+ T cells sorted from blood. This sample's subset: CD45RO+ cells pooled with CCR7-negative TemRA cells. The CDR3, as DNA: TGTGCCAGCAGTGTCGGGACTAGCGGGAGTGAGGGGCAGTACTTC. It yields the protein CASSVGTSGSEGQYF.